A single sample gave rise to the 23 T cell receptor beta chains below, sequenced in a study of shared clonotypes between healthy human individuals. The method was immunoSEQ multiplex PCR; TCRdb's version includes in-frame clones alone and lacks a portion of them. The sample records under 1,900,000 clones, just under 99% being singletons. Sequenced material: naive CD4+ T cells sorted from blood. The sample's subset: CD45RA+ positively selected. Receptors originate from a man younger than 40 in good health.

V gene TRBV28 combines with J gene TRBJ2-7, with a tentative D call TRBD2 (7 bases). The CDR3 loop spans 14 amino acids. Germline CDR1 reads MDHEN; CDR2 reads SYDVKM. V dropped 6 bases and J dropped 3 bases, with 15 bases sitting between them. The CDR3 nucleotides read TGTGCCAGCAGGAGCGGAGGGGGGGACTACGAGCAGTACTTC. Encoded protein: CASRSGGGDYEQYF.

This clone was counted once. This sequence joins TRBV5-5 and TRBJ2-1; D gene uncertain. The CDR3 sequence is 16 residues long. The germline V gene has CDR1 SGHKS and CDR2 YYEKEE (reference sequence). Trimming removed 4 bases at V and 5 bases at J, with 19 bases between. The CDR3, as DNA: TGTGCCAGCAGCGACCGAGGAAGCCCTACTCACAATGAGCAGTTCTTC. Translating it yields CASSDRGSPTHNEQFF.

V gene TRBV4-3 combines with J gene TRBJ1-4, with 7 bases that match TRBD1. CDR1 is LGHNA, CDR2 YSLEER, per germline. CDR3 length: 15 residues. J lost 3 bases, V lost 2 bases, and 3 bases had no gene match. The CDR3 DNA reads TGCGCCAGCAGCCAAACCGGGACAGCTAATGAAAAACTGTTTTTT. Residues: CASSQTGTANEKLFF.

The J gene is TRBJ2-1, the V gene TRBV10-1; no reliable D call. Germline V lookup: CDR1 WNHNN, CDR2 SYGVQD (reference sequence). The CDR3 totals 13 residues. V was trimmed by 2 bases and J by 6 bases, leaving 8 bases between them. The CDR3 loop is CASSELGFNEQFF. CDR3 sequence (DNA): TGCGCCAGCAGTGAGCTGGGTTTCAATGAGCAGTTCTTC.

CDR3 amino acids: CASSSGTSLYEQYF. The CDR3 DNA reads as TGTGCCAGCAGTTCCGGGACTAGCTTATACGAGCAGTACTTC. The V and J genes are TRBV7-2 and TRBJ2-7; 9 bases are shared with TRBD2. This CDR3 spans 14 amino acids. Germline V gene data show CDR1 as SGHTA and CDR2 as FQGNSA. Trimming at V came to 6 bases and at J to 4 bases, leaving 7 bases not matched to a gene.

This sequence joins TRBV7-9 and TRBJ1-3, with a weak D call TRBD1 (5 bases). The CDR3 totals 17 residues. Germline CDR1 reads SEHNR; CDR2 reads FQNEAQ (reference sequence). V was shortened by 6 bases and J by 0 bases, with 18 bases between the two germline ends. For the CDR3, the DNA is TGTGCCAGCAGTCAAAGGGCCGACAGATACTCTGGAAACACCATATATTTT. This encodes CASSQRADRYSGNTIYF.

V and J are TRBV10-1 and TRBJ2-1; D is uncertain. V lost 0 bases to trimming and J lost 3 bases, with 3 bases between them. CDR1 is WNHNN and CDR2 is SYGVQD in the germline V gene (reference sequence). The CDR3 is made up of 13 amino acids. The CDR3 here is CASSESSYNEQFF. The CDR3 DNA reads TGCGCCAGCAGTGAGTCAAGCTACAATGAGCAGTTCTTC.

The rearrangement joins TRBV9 to TRBJ2-1; TRBD1 might be the D (6 bases). With 1 base removed from V and 10 bases from J, the gap between germline ends came to 21 bases. In germline, CDR1 is SGDLS, CDR2 YYNGEE. The CDR3 extends over 16 amino acids. DNA for the CDR3: TGTGCCAGCAGCGTAAGCCCCCTCGGGACATCGGACGAGCAGTTCTTC. Its translation: CASSVSPLGTSDEQFF.

This clone was picked up one time. The chain is built from TRBV10-3 and TRBJ2-3, with unresolved D. This CDR3 is built from 12 residues. CDR1 is ENHRY, CDR2 SYGVKD, per germline. V dropped 7 bases and J dropped 6 bases, with 11 bases sitting between them. CDR3 region: CAIKQTGDTQYF. The CDR3 DNA reads as TGTGCCATCAAACAGACCGGGGATACGCAGTATTTT.

As regards this clone: At the DNA level, this CDR3 is encoded by other sequences in the same sample as well. The rearrangement uses TRBV5-1 and TRBJ2-3, with TRBD1 identical over 8 bases. V lost 4 bases and J lost 4; bases outside the gene matches: 2. The CDR3 covers 13 residues. CDR1 and CDR2 from the germline V gene are SGHRS and YFSETQ. The CDR3 loop reads CASSPTGADTQYF. CDR3 coding DNA: TGCGCCAGCAGCCCGACAGGGGCAGATACGCAGTATTTT.

The chain employs TRBV27 and TRBJ2-3, with 12 positions matching TRBD2. The germline gives CDR1 MNHEY, CDR2 SMNVEV (reference sequence). The V and J ends lost 4 bases and 2 bases, in that order; junction bases with no gene match: 16. The CDR3 spans 20 residues. In DNA form, the CDR3 reads TGTGCCAGCAGTTCACGACTAGCGGGAGTGTTGATGGGCCTCACAGATACGCAGTATTTT. Amino acid sequence: CASSSRLAGVLMGLTDTQYF.

The chain couples TRBV20-1 to TRBJ2-3; TRBD2 might be the D (5 bases). The CDR3 loop spans 10 amino acids. Germline loops: CDR1 DFQATT, CDR2 SNEGSKA (reference sequence). Trimming cost V 2 bases and J 14 bases, with 11 bases left between them. CDR3 bases: TGCAGTGCTAGACTAGCCCATTTGTATTTT. Protein: CSARLAHLYF.

The chain links TRBV28 to TRBJ2-1; unclear D gene. Germline-derived CDR1 and CDR2 are MDHEN and SYDVKM. V was cut by 4 bases and J by 9 bases, with 10 bases left in between. The CDR3 spans 12 residues. CDR3 sequence reads: CASSSGVTEQFF. Written as DNA, the CDR3 is TGTGCCAGCAGTTCGGGCGTTACTGAGCAGTTCTTC.

V is TRBV2 and J is TRBJ2-3; D is ambiguous. The CDR3 has 13 amino acids. Trimming took off 7 bases at V and 3 bases at J, with 11 bases between the two ends. Germline CDR1 reads SNHLY; CDR2 reads FYNNEI. For the CDR3, the DNA is TGTGCCAGCATTAAGGACGCAACAGATACGCAGTATTTT. Protein: CASIKDATDTQYF.

This sequence joins TRBV6-6 and TRBJ1-5; D unresolved. The length of the CDR3 is 15 residues. Germline CDR1 MNHNY, CDR2 SVGAGI (reference sequence). The V end was cut by 3 bases, the J end by 3 bases, with 12 bases between. The CDR3 sequence is CASSYWANLNQPQHF. In DNA, the CDR3 is TGTGCCAGCAGTTATTGGGCAAACCTCAATCAGCCCCAGCATTTT.

For this clone: The sample holds other DNA sequences that translate to the same CDR3. The chain is built from TRBV7-9 and TRBJ1-5; D is possibly TRBD1 (5 bases). Germline-derived CDR1 and CDR2 are SEHNR and FQNEAQ (reference sequence). The CDR3 is 13 amino acids. With 1 base removed from V and 5 bases from J, the gap between germline ends came to 6 bases. The CDR3 nucleotides read TGTGCCAGCAGCTTAGAAGGGGATCAGCCCCAGCATTTT. Protein: CASSLEGDQPQHF.

This clone was counted a single time. The gene calls are TRBV25-1 and TRBJ1-1; maybe TRBD1 (6 bases). Germline V gene data show CDR1 as MGHDK and CDR2 as SYGVNS. The CDR3 contains 14 residues. Trimming pared 10 bases from V and 5 bases from J, leaving 20 bases between. The CDR3 nucleotides read TGTGCCACCTCGCAAAGGGGGGGAGAGACTGAAGCTTTCTTT. Its protein product is CATSQRGGETEAFF.

The CDR3 DNA follows: TGTGCCAGCAGCTTGGGGGGAGCGAGGAGCTCCTACGAGCAGTACTTC. Encoded protein: CASSLGGARSSYEQYF. V is TRBV5-4 and J is TRBJ2-7; D possibly corresponds to TRBD2 (5 bases). CDR3 size: 16 residues. Germline CDR1 is SGHNT and CDR2 is YYREEE (reference sequence). V lost 0 bases, J lost 0 bases, and 13 bases lay in between.

This chain connects TRBV5-1 to TRBJ2-1; TRBD1 is a possible D gene (5 bases). The germline V gene encodes CDR1 SGHRS and CDR2 YFSETQ. The CDR3 length is 14 residues. The V end lost 3 bases, the J end lost 4 bases, and 11 bases lay between the germline ends. Written as DNA, the CDR3 is TGCGCCAGCAGCTCACGACAGATATACAATGAGCAGTTCTTC. This encodes CASSSRQIYNEQFF.

The V call is TRBV18, the J call TRBJ2-3; 9 bases agree with TRBD2. V shed 4 bases, J shed 5 bases, and the junction held 25 bases outside the gene matches. Germline V gene lookup returns CDR1 KGHSH and CDR2 LQKENI. This CDR3 comprises 21 residues. The CDR3 reads CASSRLSKISNLAGAVDTQYF. In DNA form, the CDR3 reads TGTGCCAGCTCACGATTAAGCAAAATCTCGAACTTAGCGGGAGCGGTAGATACGCAGTATTTT.

The V call is TRBV28, the J call TRBJ2-1; possible D gene TRBD2, 6 bases. The CDR3 covers 17 residues. CDR1 is MDHEN, CDR2 SYDVKM, per germline. V was shortened by 7 bases and J by 1 base, with 20 bases between the two germline ends. The CDR3 DNA sequence: TGTGCCAGCACCTCTCTTGACGGGAGAGGGTCCTACAATGAGCAGTTCTTC. It codes for CASTSLDGRGSYNEQFF. The variable domain in full, with the rest retrieved from reference TRBV28 and TRBJ2-1, is DVKVTQSSRYLVKRTGEKVFLECVQDMDHENMFWYRQDPGLGLRLIYFSYDVKMKEKGDIPEGYSVSREKKERFSLILESASTNQTSMYLCASTSLDGRGSYNEQFFGPGTRLTVL.

The genes are TRBV6-5 and TRBJ2-7; D may be TRBD2 (5 bases). This CDR3 region has 14 residues. Germline assignment: CDR1 MNHEY and CDR2 SVGAGI. Trimming left V 7 bases short and J 1 base short, with 14 bases between. The CDR3 DNA is TGTGCCAGCATCCAAGGTCCGGGGTCCTACGAGCAGTACTTC. Its protein product is CASIQGPGSYEQYF.

The rearrangement joins TRBV14 to TRBJ2-1; D unresolved. Germline V gene data show CDR1 as SGHDN and CDR2 as FVKESK. The CDR3 has 17 residues. Trimming took 0 bases from V and 7 from J, leaving 19 bases between them. CDR3 residues: CASSQDWRVAALNEQFF. The CDR3 DNA reads as TGTGCCAGCAGCCAAGACTGGAGAGTAGCCGCGTTGAATGAGCAGTTCTTC.